This passage covers 32 T cell receptor beta chains from one sample sequenced in a study of OX40 agonist ivuxolimab in advanced cancers. Clones were sequenced by immunoSEQ multiplex PCR, and TCRdb holds only the in-frame ones, with some missing. Of approximately 30,000 clones listed, around 92% were seen once; the top ten hold around 35%. The material was CD4+ or CD8+ T cells sorted from blood, obtained in a trial of the OX40 agonist ivuxolimab. These receptors were obtained from an adult with an advanced solid tumor such as melanoma, head and neck, liver or kidney cancer.

CDR3 sequence (DNA): TGTGCCAGCAGTTTAACTAGTTCGTATTCCGAGCAGTACTTC. The encoded protein is CASSLTSSYSEQYF. The chain carries TRBV27 and TRBJ2-7; perhaps TRBD2 as D (5 bases). V was trimmed by 2 bases and J by 6 bases, leaving 14 bases between them. Germline CDR1 and CDR2: MNHEY and SMNVEV (reference sequence). This CDR3 comprises 14 residues.

The chain employs TRBV4-3 and TRBJ1-1, with unresolved D. V dropped 0 bases and J dropped 2 bases, with 7 bases sitting between them. The germline V gene encodes CDR1 LGHNA and CDR2 YSLEER. CDR3 length: 14 amino acids. The CDR3, as DNA: TGCGCCAGCAGCCAAGATCGGAGCAACACTGAAGCTTTCTTT. This encodes CASSQDRSNTEAFF.

The V gene is TRBV4-1, the J gene TRBJ2-7; D gene ambiguous. CDR3 length: 13 residues. The germline V and J ends were trimmed by 1 base and 2 bases, with 6 bases remaining between them. CDR1 MGHRA and CDR2 YSYEKL come from the germline V gene. As DNA, the CDR3 is TGCGCCAGCAGCCAAGTTGTTGCCTACGAGCAGTACTTC. Encoded protein: CASSQVVAYEQYF.

V and J are TRBV11-2 and TRBJ2-1, with 9 bases identical to TRBD2. Germline V CDR1 and CDR2: SGHAT, FQNNGV. The junction had 3 bases not matched to a gene; V was cut back by 0 bases and J by 3 bases. This CDR3 is 16 amino acids long. This chain's CDR3 is CASSLDPSGIYNEQFF. CDR3 nucleotides: TGTGCCAGCAGCTTAGACCCTAGCGGGATCTACAATGAGCAGTTCTTC.

The rearrangement uses TRBV7-9 and TRBJ2-7, with 9 positions matching TRBD1. CDR1 is SEHNR and CDR2 is FQNEAQ in the germline V gene (reference sequence). The CDR3 covers 18 residues. The trim removed 4 bases at V and 2 bases at J, leaving 15 bases unmatched. CDR3 sequence (DNA): TGTGCCAGCAGCTCTGCGCCGGGACAGGGATTAGGGACCTACGAGCAGTACTTC. Residues: CASSSAPGQGLGTYEQYF.

The genes are TRBV28 and TRBJ2-7, with D perhaps TRBD2 (6 bases). V shed 1 base and J shed 6 bases, with 19 bases lying between them. The CDR3 has 16 residues. Germline CDR1 is MDHEN and CDR2 is SYDVKM. The CDR3 region has the DNA TGTGCCAGCAGTTTATCCCTGACGGACTACTGGGGCGAGCAGTACTTC. Translating it yields CASSLSLTDYWGEQYF.

This chain connects TRBV7-3 to TRBJ2-3; D remains ambiguous. CDR1 SGHTA and CDR2 FQGTGA come from the germline V gene. The V and J ends lost 5 bases and 6 bases respectively, with 9 bases between them. The CDR3 contains 12 residues. The chain's CDR3 is CASSPDADTQYF. The DNA of the CDR3 is TGTGCCAGCAGCCCCGACGCCGATACGCAGTATTTT. Together with reference TRBV7-3 and TRBJ2-3, the CDR3 gives the full variable domain: GAGVSQTPSNKVTEKGKYVELRCDPISGHTALYWYRQSLGQGPEFLIYFQGTGAADDSGLPNDRFFAVRPEGSVSTLKIQRTERGDSAVYLCASSPDADTQYFGPGTRLTVL.

The chain couples TRBV4-3 to TRBJ2-7, with TRBD2 identical over 9 bases. This CDR3 has 16 amino acids. Germline V gives CDR1 LGHNA, CDR2 YSLEER. V lost 0 bases, J lost 4 bases, and 7 bases stayed unmatched. CDR3 residues: CASSQDHRGRDYEQYF. CDR3 coding DNA: TGCGCCAGCAGCCAAGATCATCGCGGGAGGGATTACGAGCAGTACTTC.

CDR3 bases: TGTGCCACTACACTAGCGGGGTGCACAGATACGCAGTATTTT. Its protein product is CATTLAGCTDTQYF. The rearrangement joins TRBV6-4 to TRBJ2-3, with 10 bases lining up with TRBD2. The CDR3 is made up of 14 amino acids. Trimming took 10 bases from V and 1 from J; bases not matched to a gene: 5. The germline gives CDR1 MRHNA, CDR2 SNTAGT.

This chain joins TRBV6-1 and TRBJ2-7; D ambiguous. Trimming pared 3 bases from V and 3 bases from J, leaving 18 bases between. The CDR3 consists of 16 residues. Germline CDR1 and CDR2: MNHNS and SASEGT. DNA for the CDR3: TGTGCCAGCAGTGACGGGCTGGGCAGGTTTGGCTACGAGCAGTACTTC. Translated: CASSDGLGRFGYEQYF.

The CDR3 nucleotides are TGTGCCAGCAGCTCCCGCAAGAGCGGGAGAGGGAACACCGGGGAGCTGTTTTTT. Translation: CASSSRKSGRGNTGELFF. This chain links TRBV5-6 with TRBJ2-2; 8 bases are shared with TRBD2. Germline V gene lookup returns CDR1 SGHDT and CDR2 YYEEEE. This CDR3 contains 18 residues. The junction had 11 bases not matched to a gene; V was cut back by 3 bases and J by 1 base.

The chain uses TRBV9 and TRBJ2-1, with 9 bases matching TRBD2. This CDR3 is built from 15 residues. With V trimmed by 0 bases and J by 8 bases, 6 bases remained unmatched. From germline, CDR1 is SGDLS and CDR2 YYNGEE. CDR3 residues: CASSVVSSGIHEQFF. The CDR3 nucleotides read TGTGCCAGCAGCGTAGTTTCTAGCGGGATACATGAGCAGTTCTTC. The complete variable domain, with remaining parts taken from reference TRBV9 and TRBJ2-1, reads DSGVTQTPKHLITATGQRVTLRCSPRSGDLSVYWYQQSLDQGLQFLIQYYNGEERAKGNILERFSAQQFPDLHSELNLSSLELGDSALYFCASSVVSSGIHEQFFGPGTRLTVL.

The CDR3, as DNA: TGTGCCAGCAGTTCGACCGGGACCAGGGCAGGCGAGCAGTACTTC. Its translation: CASSSTGTRAGEQYF. The chain couples TRBV7-9 to TRBJ2-7, with D perhaps being TRBD1 or TRBD2 (5 bases each). The CDR3 spans 15 residues. V lost 6 bases to trimming and J lost 6 bases, with 21 bases between them. Per germline, CDR1 SEHNR and CDR2 FQNEAQ (reference sequence).

The chain is built from TRBV28 and TRBJ2-2, with TRBD2 as a possible D gene (5 bases). Trimming removed 3 bases from V and 7 bases from J, with 12 bases in between. CDR1 and CDR2 from the germline V gene are MDHEN and SYDVKM. The CDR3 extends over 14 amino acids. The DNA for the CDR3 is TGTGCCAGCAGTTTGAATCGGGGAATCGGGGAGCTGTTTTTT. Protein: CASSLNRGIGELFF.

This rearrangement joins TRBV6-5 to TRBJ2-4; 8 bases align to TRBD2. Germline assignment: CDR1 MNHEY and CDR2 SVGAGI. J lost 15 bases, V lost 6 bases, and 16 bases had no gene match. This CDR3 has 14 amino acids. CDR3 DNA: TGTGCCAGCAGCCCCCTTCGCAGCGGGAGAGAAGGGTACTTC. It codes for CASSPLRSGREGYF.

The rearrangement links TRBV10-3 to TRBJ2-4; D is undetermined. The germline V and J ends were trimmed by 2 bases and 6 bases, with 17 bases remaining between them. This CDR3 is 16 amino acids long. Germline V gene sequence: CDR1 ENHRY, CDR2 SYGVKD. The CDR3 loop is CAISEGGWLLGNIQYF. The DNA for the CDR3 is TGTGCCATCAGTGAGGGTGGTTGGCTGCTGGGAAACATTCAGTACTTC.

The chain is built from TRBV10-3 and TRBJ2-7; 8 bases align to TRBD2. CDR1 and CDR2 from the germline V gene are ENHRY and SYGVKD. The junction had 16 bases not matched to a gene; V was cut back by 4 bases and J by 5 bases. This CDR3 contains 17 residues. The CDR3 loop is CAISARGLESPSDEQYF. The CDR3, as DNA: TGTGCCATCAGTGCCCGGGGACTAGAAAGTCCAAGTGACGAGCAGTACTTC.

This chain uses TRBV29-1 with TRBJ1-2; a weak D match, TRBD1 (6 bases). Trimming left V 4 bases short and J 2 bases short, with 14 bases between. The CDR3 sequence is 14 residues long. The germline gives CDR1 SQVTM, CDR2 ANQGSEA. CDR3 residues: CSVVGGTPNYGYTF. The DNA of the CDR3 is TGCAGCGTTGTTGGCGGGACACCAAACTATGGCTACACCTTC.

The chain employs TRBV28 and TRBJ2-1, with D perhaps matching TRBD2 (5 bases). Trimming shortened V by 7 bases and J by 6 bases, and 13 bases separated the two germline ends. The CDR3 totals 13 residues. CDR1 and CDR2 from the germline V gene are MDHEN and SYDVKM. This CDR3 reads CASTGAAGNEQFF. Here the CDR3 DNA reads TGTGCCAGCACCGGCGCGGCGGGCAATGAGCAGTTCTTC. The full variable domain, in which reference TRBV28 and TRBJ2-1 provide the parts outside the CDR3, is DVKVTQSSRYLVKRTGEKVFLECVQDMDHENMFWYRQDPGLGLRLIYFSYDVKMKEKGDIPEGYSVSREKKERFSLILESASTNQTSMYLCASTGAAGNEQFFGPGTRLTVL.

V is TRBV5-4 and J is TRBJ2-7; TRBD2 aligns across 9 bases. V trimming: 9 bases; J trimming: 3 bases; junction bases outside the gene matches: 10. The length of the CDR3 is 14 residues. Germline loops: CDR1 SGHNT, CDR2 YYREEE (reference sequence). Written as DNA, the CDR3 is TGTGCCAAGCATAGGACTAGCGAGTACTACGAGCAGTACTTC. Translation gives CAKHRTSEYYEQYF. Supplemented by reference TRBV5-4 and TRBJ2-7, the full variable domain reads ETGVTQSPTHLIKTRGQQVTLRCSSQSGHNTVSWYQQALGQGPQFIFQYYREEENGRGNFPPRFSGLQFPNYSSELNVNALELDDSALYLCAKHRTSEYYEQYFGPGTRLTVT.

The genes are TRBV28 and TRBJ1-5, with a weak D call TRBD1 (6 bases). The length of the CDR3 is 15 residues. The germline V and J ends were trimmed by 5 bases and 4 bases, with 15 bases remaining between them. Germline lookup yields CDR1 MDHEN and CDR2 SYDVKM. CDR3 bases: TGTGCCAGCAGTCAAAGGGGGAAGTGGAATCAGCCCCAGCATTTT. It translates to CASSQRGKWNQPQHF.

The chain joins TRBV9 to TRBJ2-7; D perhaps matches TRBD1 (6 bases). Germline values: CDR1 SGDLS, CDR2 YYNGEE. The V end lost 3 bases, the J end lost 1 base, and 11 bases lay between the germline ends. This CDR3 is built from 14 residues. The CDR3 DNA sequence: TGTGCCAGCAGCGCCGGGACATATTCCTACGAGCAGTACTTC. It is translated as CASSAGTYSYEQYF.

The chain recombines TRBV28 with TRBJ2-7, with D perhaps matching TRBD1 or TRBD2 (5 bases each). The CDR3 loop spans 15 amino acids. V dropped 8 bases and J dropped 5 bases, with 22 bases sitting between them. Germline lookup yields CDR1 MDHEN and CDR2 SYDVKM. The CDR3 is CASGSPGTDQDEQYF. The DNA of the CDR3 is TGTGCCAGCGGGTCCCCGGGGACCGACCAGGACGAGCAGTACTTC.

V is TRBV9 and J is TRBJ1-1; no reliable D call. The CDR3 contains 12 residues. CDR1 and CDR2 from the germline V gene are SGDLS and YYNGEE. Trimming shortened V by 4 bases and J by 1 base, and 5 bases separated the two germline ends. CDR3 residues: CASSRWNTEAFF. The DNA of the CDR3 is TGTGCCAGCAGCCGGTGGAACACTGAAGCTTTCTTT.

This chain links TRBV28 with TRBJ2-7; 7 bases map to TRBD1. J was trimmed by 4 bases and V by 4 bases; bases with no gene match: 16. This CDR3 has 17 amino acids. Germline assignment: CDR1 MDHEN and CDR2 SYDVKM. CDR3 nucleotides: TGTGCCAGCAGTTCCCCACTATTACAGGGGAGTCTTTACGAGCAGTACTTC. It codes for CASSSPLLQGSLYEQYF.

CDR3 residues: CASSLVPESSYNEQFF. CDR3 DNA: TGTGCCAGCAGCTTAGTACCGGAAAGCTCCTACAATGAGCAGTTCTTC. The chain employs TRBV7-2 and TRBJ2-1; D is ambiguous. The CDR3 is 16 amino acids. In germline, CDR1 is SGHTA, CDR2 FQGNSA. V was clipped by 1 base and J by 0 bases, with 10 bases between them.

The chain couples TRBV14 to TRBJ2-5; 8 bases fit TRBD2. The length of the CDR3 is 16 residues. V was pared by 0 bases and J by 2 bases, with 5 bases of the junction left unmatched. Germline CDR1 SGHDN, CDR2 FVKESK. The CDR3 DNA sequence: TGTGCCAGCAGCCAAGACCTAGCGGGCGCTCAAGAGACCCAGTACTTC. Protein: CASSQDLAGAQETQYF.

The chain combines TRBV9 with TRBJ2-2, with D uncertain. The germline V gene encodes CDR1 SGDLS and CDR2 YYNGEE. Trimming left V 3 bases short and J 6 bases short, with 6 bases between. The CDR3 has 12 residues. CDR3 region: CASSAVSGELFF. The CDR3 nucleotides are TGTGCCAGCAGCGCAGTATCCGGGGAGCTGTTTTTT. Drawing the rest from reference TRBV9 and TRBJ2-2, the complete variable domain is DSGVTQTPKHLITATGQRVTLRCSPRSGDLSVYWYQQSLDQGLQFLIQYYNGEERAKGNILERFSAQQFPDLHSELNLSSLELGDSALYFCASSAVSGELFFGEGSRLTVL.

The V and J genes are TRBV5-1 and TRBJ1-1; 7 bases are shared with TRBD1. Per germline, CDR1 SGHRS and CDR2 YFSETQ. This CDR3 region has 13 residues. V was pared by 9 bases and J by 8 bases, with 13 bases of the junction left unmatched. The CDR3 DNA follows: TGCGCCACCAGAGCAGGGGGGTCGTCGGAAGCTTTCTTT. This sequence encodes CATRAGGSSEAFF. Together with reference TRBV5-1 and TRBJ1-1, the CDR3 gives the full variable domain: KAGVTQTPRYLIKTRGQQVTLSCSPISGHRSVSWYQQTPGQGLQFLFEYFSETQRNKGNFPGRFSGRQFSNSRSEMNVSTLELGDSALYLCATRAGGSSEAFFGQGTRLTVV.

The chain has TRBV4-3 and TRBJ2-5; the match to TRBD2 covers 14 bases. The CDR3 contains 19 residues. The ends lost 0 bases at V and 5 bases at J; junction bases unmatched: 11. The germline V gene encodes CDR1 LGHNA and CDR2 YSLEER. This CDR3 is CASSQDLMGLAGDMETQYF. CDR3 in DNA: TGCGCCAGCAGCCAAGATCTAATGGGACTAGCGGGAGATATGGAGACCCAGTACTTC.

V and J are TRBV7-2 and TRBJ2-1; no reliable D call. The V gene lost 2 bases and the J gene lost 9 bases, with 2 bases spanning the gap. Germline values: CDR1 SGHTA, CDR2 FQGNSA. The CDR3 is 10 residues long. CDR3 protein: CASSLSEQFF. In DNA, the CDR3 is TGTGCCAGCAGCTTAAGTGAGCAGTTCTTC. Full variable domain (rest looked up from reference TRBV7-2 and TRBJ2-1): GAGVSQSPSNKVTEKGKDVELRCDPISGHTALYWYRQSLGQGLEFLIYFQGNSAPDKSGLPSDRFSAERTGGSVSTLTIQRTQQEDSAVYLCASSLSEQFFGPGTRLTVL.

The V call is TRBV4-2, the J call TRBJ2-7; D possibly corresponds to TRBD2 (5 bases). V was pared by 1 base and J by 7 bases, with 14 bases between. This CDR3 region has 14 residues. Germline CDR1 LGHNA, CDR2 YNFKEQ. CDR3 sequence reads: CASSQVASSGEQYF. The CDR3 DNA reads as TGTGCCAGCAGCCAAGTGGCGTCCTCGGGGGAGCAGTACTTC.